This T cell receptor (beta chain) was obtained from a study of blood T cell repertoires in COVID-19. Overall study context: T cells, B-cell-depleted T cells, or PBMCs provided the cDNA or gDNA that served as material.

Participant age was about 18 to 89 years, and participants resided in roughly 25 US areas. Some clones are missing from TCRdb's copy, which holds only in-frame ones; the method was immunoSEQ multiplex PCR. The sample has 150,000 to 200,000 clones, roughly 83% seen once. The V gene's germline CDR1 is LGHNA and CDR2 YSLEER. V dropped 2 bases and J dropped 8; count of bases not matched to a gene: 9. This CDR3 spans 16 amino acids. The clonotype was recovered from an older man who had been exposed to COVID-19. Sequenced: PBMCs or T cells enriched from blood (not recorded which). The chain employs TRBV4-3 and TRBJ1-2; 12 bases line up with TRBD1. The DNA of the CDR3 is TGCGCCAGCAGCCAATCCCCCGGGGACAGGGGGCGAGGCTACACCTTC. This codes for CASSQSPGDRGRGYTF.